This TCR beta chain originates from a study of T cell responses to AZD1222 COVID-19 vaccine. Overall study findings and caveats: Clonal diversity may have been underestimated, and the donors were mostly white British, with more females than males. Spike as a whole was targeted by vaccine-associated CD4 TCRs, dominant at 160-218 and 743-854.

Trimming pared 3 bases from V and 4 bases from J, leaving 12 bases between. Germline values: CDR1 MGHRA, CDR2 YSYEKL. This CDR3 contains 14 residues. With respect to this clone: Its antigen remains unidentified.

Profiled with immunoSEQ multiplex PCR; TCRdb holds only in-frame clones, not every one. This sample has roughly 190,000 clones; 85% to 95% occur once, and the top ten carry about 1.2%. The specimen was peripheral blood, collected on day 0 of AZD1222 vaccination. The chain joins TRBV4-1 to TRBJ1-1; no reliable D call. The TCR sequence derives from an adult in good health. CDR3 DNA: TGCGCCAGCAGCCATCCCGGGGAGGGCACTGAAGCTTTCTTT. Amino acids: CASSHPGEGTEAFF.